The rows below give T cell receptor beta chains drawn from one sample of a study of blood T cell repertoires in COVID-19. Clones were sequenced by immunoSEQ multiplex PCR, and TCRdb holds only the in-frame ones, with some missing. Counted here are 110,000 or so clones, 88% occurring once; the ten biggest clones make up 8% to 9.5%. The sample comprised peripheral blood. These receptors were collected from a woman aged 70-85 years who had recovered from COVID-19. Both conserved end residues are part of each CDR3. Each record gives: J gene, V gene, D gene, clone size, CDR3 DNA, CDR3 protein. D genes are given only for firm matches. Some rows have no size entry. The others give once, few or many, or a class for an expanded clone.

J gene: TRBJ1-1
V gene: TRBV12-3/TRBV12-4
D gene: .
clone size: few
CDR3 DNA: TGTGCCAGCAGTTTGAGGGTGGTCACTGAAGCTTTCTTT
CDR3 protein: CASSLRVVTEAFF

J gene: TRBJ2-7
V gene: TRBV7-9
D gene: TRBD2
clone size: .
CDR3 DNA: TGTGCCAGCAGCTTAGGCAGCGGGGTCTACGAGCAGTACTTC
CDR3 protein: CASSLGSGVYEQYF

J gene: TRBJ2-7
V gene: TRBV28
D gene: .
clone size: .
CDR3 DNA: TGTGCCAGCAGTTTGAGGGGGGGACCCTCCTACGAGCAGTACTTC
CDR3 protein: CASSLRGGPSYEQYF

J gene: TRBJ2-1
V gene: TRBV6-2/TRBV6-3
D gene: .
clone size: .
CDR3 DNA: TGTGCCAGCAGTCCAAAGGAGAGTGCCTACAATGAGCAGTTCTTC
CDR3 protein: CASSPKESAYNEQFF

J gene: TRBJ2-1
V gene: TRBV9
D gene: TRBD2
clone size: .
CDR3 DNA: TGTGCCAGCAGGGGCGACGGGACTAAGCAGTTCTTC
CDR3 protein: CASRGDGTKQFF

J gene: TRBJ1-5
V gene: TRBV19
D gene: .
clone size: .
CDR3 DNA: TGTGCCAGTATCCCGGGGGGCGGCGGCAATCAGCCCCAGCATTTT
CDR3 protein: CASIPGGGGNQPQHF

J gene: TRBJ1-1
V gene: TRBV27
D gene: .
clone size: .
CDR3 DNA: TGTGCCAGCAGGTCCCCAAGCGGGGGGCAGAACACTGAAGCTTTCTTT
CDR3 protein: CASRSPSGGQNTEAFF

J gene: TRBJ1-4
V gene: TRBV30
D gene: TRBD1
clone size: .
CDR3 DNA: TGTGCCTGGACCGTAAAGGGGGCAGGGGGCTATGAAAAACTGTTTTTT
CDR3 protein: CAWTVKGAGGYEKLFF

J gene: TRBJ2-5
V gene: TRBV21-1
D gene: .
clone size: .
CDR3 DNA: TGTGCCAGCAGCAAAGGGGAGGAACTAGCGGGAGGAGGGGGCCTCCAAGAGACCCAGTACTTC
CDR3 protein: CASSKGEELAGGGGLQETQYF

J gene: TRBJ2-1
V gene: TRBV5-1
D gene: TRBD2
clone size: .
CDR3 DNA: TGCGCCAGCAGCGTGGATCGGACTAGCGGGAAATACAATGAGCAGTTCTTC
CDR3 protein: CASSVDRTSGKYNEQFF

J gene: TRBJ1-1
V gene: TRBV2
D gene: .
clone size: .
CDR3 DNA: TGTGCCAGCAGTTCGGAGGTGAAGTCTGAAGCTTTCTTT
CDR3 protein: CASSSEVKSEAFF

J gene: TRBJ2-5
V gene: TRBV2
D gene: .
clone size: .
CDR3 DNA: TGTGCCAGCAGTGATGGGGGGGCCCACCAAGAGACCCAGTACTTC
CDR3 protein: CASSDGGAHQETQYF

J gene: TRBJ1-1
V gene: TRBV19
D gene: .
clone size: few
CDR3 DNA: TGTGCCAGTAGGCACAGGGAGGGCACTGAAGCTTTCTTT
CDR3 protein: CASRHREGTEAFF

J gene: TRBJ1-5
V gene: TRBV6-6
D gene: .
clone size: .
CDR3 DNA: TGTGCCAGCAGGGGACACGACAATCAGCCCCAGCATTTT
CDR3 protein: CASRGHDNQPQHF

J gene: TRBJ2-3
V gene: TRBV4-3
D gene: TRBD2
clone size: .
CDR3 DNA: TGCGCCAGCAGCTTCTTTAGCGGGGGGGAGACAGATACGCAGTATTTT
CDR3 protein: CASSFFSGGETDTQYF

J gene: TRBJ2-3
V gene: TRBV9
D gene: .
clone size: .
CDR3 DNA: TGTGCCAGCAGCCCCCAGGCGGATACGCAGTATTTT
CDR3 protein: CASSPQADTQYF

J gene: TRBJ1-4
V gene: TRBV19
D gene: .
clone size: few
CDR3 DNA: TGTGCCAGTAGTATTGCCTCAGGAAAACTGTTTTTT
CDR3 protein: CASSIASGKLFF

J gene: TRBJ2-7
V gene: TRBV4-2
D gene: .
clone size: .
CDR3 DNA: TGTGCCAGCAGCCAAGGAGGGAAAACCTACGAGCAGTACTTC
CDR3 protein: CASSQGGKTYEQYF

J gene: TRBJ2-7
V gene: TRBV27
D gene: TRBD1
clone size: .
CDR3 DNA: TGTGCCAGCAGTTATTGGGGGACAGGCTACGAGCAGTACTTC
CDR3 protein: CASSYWGTGYEQYF

J gene: TRBJ2-5
V gene: TRBV7-9
D gene: TRBD2
clone size: .
CDR3 DNA: TGTGCCAGCAGCTTAGCGGGAGGGGCCCAAGAGACCCAGTACTTC
CDR3 protein: CASSLAGGAQETQYF

J gene: TRBJ2-1
V gene: TRBV5-1
D gene: TRBD1
clone size: .
CDR3 DNA: TGCGCCAGCAGTCGGTTGGACAGGGGGAATGAGCAGTTCTTC
CDR3 protein: CASSRLDRGNEQFF

J gene: TRBJ2-3
V gene: TRBV4-1
D gene: .
clone size: once
CDR3 DNA: TGCGCCAGCAGCCCGCCGACAGCCCTCACAGATACGCAGTATTTT
CDR3 protein: CASSPPTALTDTQYF

J gene: TRBJ2-7
V gene: TRBV27
D gene: TRBD1
clone size: .
CDR3 DNA: TGTGCCAGCAGTTCACAGGGGGCTCGCGAGCAGTACTTC
CDR3 protein: CASSSQGAREQYF

J gene: TRBJ2-7
V gene: TRBV4-3
D gene: TRBD1
clone size: .
CDR3 DNA: TGCGCCAGCAGCCCCCTAGGACAGGGGGCCTACGAGCAGTACTTC
CDR3 protein: CASSPLGQGAYEQYF

J gene: TRBJ2-7
V gene: TRBV5-6
D gene: TRBD2
clone size: .
CDR3 DNA: TGTGCCAGCAGCTTGGGGCGACTAGCGGGAGTGAGCTACGAGCAGTACTTC
CDR3 protein: CASSLGRLAGVSYEQYF

J gene: TRBJ2-1
V gene: TRBV6-5
D gene: TRBD1
clone size: few
CDR3 DNA: TGTGCCACCTACCGGACAGGGAAAAATGAGCAGTTCTTC
CDR3 protein: CATYRTGKNEQFF

J gene: TRBJ1-2
V gene: TRBV4-2
D gene: TRBD1
clone size: .
CDR3 DNA: TGTGCCAGCAGGCAAGAGGACAGGGGGTACTATGGCTACACCTTC
CDR3 protein: CASRQEDRGYYGYTF

J gene: TRBJ2-1
V gene: TRBV2
D gene: .
clone size: .
CDR3 DNA: TGTGCCAGCAGCGAGTACAATGAGCAGTTCTTC
CDR3 protein: CASSEYNEQFF

J gene: TRBJ1-1
V gene: TRBV6-6
D gene: .
clone size: .
CDR3 DNA: TGTGCCAGCAGTCGAGCAAGGACGGAGGTTCGGGACACTGAAGCTTTCTTT
CDR3 protein: CASSRARTEVRDTEAFF

J gene: TRBJ2-1
V gene: TRBV6-2/TRBV6-3
D gene: .
clone size: .
CDR3 DNA: TGTGCCAGCAGTTACATTAGGGGTCGGGAGTTCTTC
CDR3 protein: CASSYIRGREFF

J gene: TRBJ1-2
V gene: TRBV19
D gene: TRBD1
clone size: few
CDR3 DNA: TGTGCCAGTAGTATGGGACAGTTCTATGGCTACACCTTC
CDR3 protein: CASSMGQFYGYTF

J gene: TRBJ2-3
V gene: TRBV4-2
D gene: TRBD2
clone size: .
CDR3 DNA: TGTGCCAGCAGCCCGAGAGGGACTAGCGGGAGGCGGGTCGCAGATACGCAGTATTTT
CDR3 protein: CASSPRGTSGRRVADTQYF

J gene: TRBJ1-3
V gene: TRBV30
D gene: TRBD1
clone size: .
CDR3 DNA: TGTGCCTGGAGTGCAGGGGGGTCTGGAAACACCATATATTTT
CDR3 protein: CAWSAGGSGNTIYF

J gene: TRBJ2-7
V gene: TRBV6-5
D gene: TRBD2
clone size: .
CDR3 DNA: TGTGCCAGCAGTCCCAGACTAGCGGGAGGGAACGAGCAGTACTTC
CDR3 protein: CASSPRLAGGNEQYF

J gene: TRBJ2-2
V gene: TRBV19
D gene: .
clone size: .
CDR3 DNA: TGTGCCAGTAGTATCATCGGGAACACCGGGGAGCTGTTTTTT
CDR3 protein: CASSIIGNTGELFF

J gene: TRBJ2-7
V gene: TRBV15
D gene: TRBD2
clone size: .
CDR3 DNA: TGTGCCACCAGCAGAGGGCATCGACTAGCGGGAGTAACGCGCGAGCAGTACTTC
CDR3 protein: CATSRGHRLAGVTREQYF